These T cell receptor beta chains were read from a single sample in a study of regulatory T cells in long-lasting Graves disease. TCRdb reprocessed the multiplex PCR reads via MiXCR and lists one record per CDR3 protein. The sample shows 350,000 to 450,000 distinct CDR3 sequences, about 15% of them seen only once. These data were also reused for a study on T cells in Graves' hyperthyroidism and ophthalmopathy.

Sequencing used peripheral blood mononuclear cells (PBMCs), obtained at new diagnosis, from a patient treated with antithyroid drugs. These receptor sequences come from a woman younger than 45 with Graves disease. Both conserved end residues are part of each CDR3. D genes are given only for firm matches. Expanded clones are given a class, and other clones once, few, many or no size at all.

V gene	J gene	clone size	D gene	CDR3 protein	CDR3 DNA
TRBV24-1	TRBJ2-7	.	TRBD2	CATSDSSSGRSYEQYF	TGTGCCACCAGTGATAGCTCTAGCGGGAGATCCTACGAGCAGTACTTC
TRBV3-1	TRBJ2-7	many	.	CASSQDIGSYEQYF	TGTGCCAGCAGCCAAGATATTGGCTCCTACGAGCAGTACTTC
TRBV5-1	TRBJ1-6	.	.	CASNTRGGNSPLHF	TGCGCCAGCAACACCCGTGGTGGAAATTCACCCCTCCACTTT
TRBV5-6	TRBJ2-1	.	TRBD2	CASSLPSGRNEQFF	TGTGCCAGCAGCTTGCCTAGCGGGAGGAATGAGCAGTTCTTC
TRBV18	TRBJ2-7	many	.	CASSPPVRGVNNDEQYF	TGTGCCAGCTCACCACCAGTTCGAGGGGTTAATAACGACGAGCAGTACTTC
TRBV4-2	TRBJ2-2	.	.	CASSQDSQIGELSF	TGTGCCAGCAGCCAAGATTCGCAGATCGGGGAGCTGTCTTTT
TRBV28	TRBJ1-2	.	.	CASSLVQANYGYTF	TGTGCCAGCAGTTTAGTACAGGCTAACTATGGCTACACCTTC
TRBV12-3/TRBV12-4	TRBJ2-1	many	TRBD2	CASSLTPRLTSGRRNEQFF	TGTGCCAGCAGTTTAACCCCCCGCTTGACTAGCGGGAGACGGAATGAGCAGTTCTTC
TRBV3-1	TRBJ1-3	many	.	CASSQGSSGNTIYF	TGTGCCAGCAGCCAGGGGAGCTCTGGAAACACCATATATTTT
TRBV3-1	TRBJ2-1	many	TRBD2	CASSQDFGLAGGREFF	TGTGCCAGCAGCCAAGATTTCGGGCTAGCGGGAGGTAGGGAGTTCTTC
TRBV20-1	TRBJ2-7	many	.	CSATPQTVEQYF	TGCAGTGCTACCCCACAGACAGTCGAGCAGTACTTC
TRBV13	TRBJ2-4	many	.	CASSLGRENIQYF	TGTGCCAGCAGCTTGGGACGGGAAAACATTCAGTACTTC
TRBV12-3/TRBV12-4	TRBJ2-1	many	TRBD2	CASSGGGLAGWNEQFF	TGTGCCAGCAGTGGGGGGGGACTAGCGGGATGGAATGAGCAGTTCTTC
TRBV3-1	TRBJ1-1	.	TRBD1	CASSVTGTGKNTEAFF	TGTGCCAGCAGCGTGACTGGGACAGGGAAGAACACTGAAGCTTTCTTT
TRBV7-8	TRBJ2-7	many	.	CASSLVPTYEQYF	TGTGCCAGCAGCTTAGTCCCCACCTACGAGCAGTACTTC
TRBV15	TRBJ1-3	.	.	CATSRGGGWGPGNTIYF	TGTGCCACCAGCAGAGGCGGCGGTTGGGGCCCTGGAAACACCATATATTTT
TRBV28	TRBJ1-5	.	.	CASSLIGGVGNQPQHF	TGTGCCAGCAGTTTAATCGGGGGTGTCGGCAATCAGCCCCAGCATTTT
TRBV7-9	TRBJ2-3	many	.	CASKEADTQYF	TGTGCCAGCAAGGAAGCAGATACGCAGTATTTT
TRBV6-5	TRBJ1-2	many	.	CASSYGRANYGYTF	TGTGCCAGCAGTTACGGCAGGGCTAACTATGGCTACACCTTC
TRBV6-1	TRBJ1-2	many	.	CASRNTGSTNYGYTF	TGTGCCAGCAGAAACACGGGGTCAACCAACTATGGCTACACCTTC
TRBV5-1	TRBJ2-1	many	.	CASSVLKGGEQFF	TGCGCCAGCAGCGTCCTTAAAGGTGGGGAGCAGTTCTTC
TRBV3-1	TRBJ2-2	many	.	CASSQGHTGELFF	TGTGCCAGCAGCCAAGGCCACACCGGGGAGCTGTTTTTT
TRBV7-9	TRBJ2-2	many	TRBD2	CASSAPGLAGVGNTGELFF	TGTGCCAGCAGCGCTCCGGGACTAGCGGGAGTAGGAAACACCGGGGAGCTGTTTTTT
TRBV4-1	TRBJ2-7	.	TRBD2	CASSRVAGEYEQYF	TGCGCCAGCAGCCGGGTAGCGGGAGAGTACGAGCAGTACTTC
TRBV20-1	TRBJ1-1	many	.	CSARPSPDRLNTEAFF	TGCAGTGCTAGACCCTCCCCGGACAGACTGAACACTGAAGCTTTCTTT
TRBV3-1	TRBJ2-7	.	.	CASSQDSDEQYF	TGTGCCAGCAGCCAAGACTCCGACGAGCAGTACTTC
TRBV20-1	TRBJ1-1	.	TRBD1	CSFGGTGHEAFF	TGCAGTTTCGGCGGGACAGGGCATGAAGCTTTCTTT
TRBV6-1	TRBJ2-2	few	.	CATRSEGANTGELFF	TGTGCCACCCGTTCCGAGGGTGCGAACACCGGGGAGCTGTTTTTT
TRBV7-7	TRBJ1-1	few	.	CASSLFPLPRERDTEAFF	TGTGCTAGCAGCTTGTTTCCCCTACCCAGGGAGCGAGACACTGAAGCTTTCTTT
TRBV20-1	TRBJ1-2	many	.	CSARFSRANYGYTF	TGCAGTGCTAGATTCTCCCGCGCTAACTATGGCTACACCTTC
TRBV28	TRBJ1-4	many	.	CASSTGPGLSNEKLFF	TGTGCCAGCAGTACCGGTCCGGGACTGAGTAATGAAAAACTGTTTTTT
TRBV27	TRBJ1-5	few	.	CASSLSAIQPQHF	TGTGCCAGCAGTTTATCCGCCATTCAGCCCCAGCATTTT
TRBV7-9	TRBJ1-2	many	.	CASSSPQGKGPMDGYTF	TGTGCCAGCAGCTCCCCCCAGGGGAAAGGTCCCATGGATGGCTACACCTTC
TRBV20-1	TRBJ1-5	.	.	CSARGSRGQNQPQHF	TGCAGTGCTAGAGGAAGCAGGGGCCAGAATCAGCCCCAGCATTTT
TRBV13	TRBJ2-1	many	.	CATLTGYEQFF	TGTGCCACCCTAACAGGGTATGAGCAGTTCTTC
TRBV3-1	TRBJ2-3	many	.	CASSQAARLDTQYF	TGTGCCAGCAGCCAGGCTGCTAGATTGGATACGCAGTATTTT
TRBV30	TRBJ1-4	many	.	CAWSAEQGPGEKLFF	TGTGCCTGGAGTGCCGAACAGGGCCCCGGTGAAAAACTGTTTTTT
TRBV20-1	TRBJ2-5	.	TRBD2	CSAIGGEETQYF	TGCAGTGCCATCGGGGGGGAAGAGACCCAGTACTTC
TRBV25-1	TRBJ1-3	few	.	CASSGFGSGAAGNTIYF	TGTGCCAGCAGTGGTTTCGGGTCGGGGGCTGCTGGAAACACCATATATTTT
TRBV4-1	TRBJ1-1	many	.	CASSQDKVVAFF	TGCGCCAGCAGCCAAGATAAGGTGGTAGCTTTCTTT
TRBV6-4	TRBJ2-3	.	TRBD2	CASSEASGRKSTDTQYF	TGTGCCAGCAGTGAGGCTAGCGGGAGGAAAAGCACAGATACGCAGTATTTT
TRBV12-3/TRBV12-4	TRBJ2-7	many	TRBD1	CASSPPVGQGTHEQYF	TGTGCCAGCAGTCCCCCCGTGGGACAGGGGACGCACGAGCAGTACTTC
TRBV11-2	TRBJ2-5	many	.	CASSLGASMGETQYF	TGTGCCAGCAGCTTGGGGGCCTCCATGGGGGAGACCCAGTACTTC
TRBV13	TRBJ2-1	many	TRBD2	CASSLLAGVAYNEQFF	TGTGCCAGCAGCCTTCTAGCGGGAGTGGCCTACAATGAGCAGTTCTTC